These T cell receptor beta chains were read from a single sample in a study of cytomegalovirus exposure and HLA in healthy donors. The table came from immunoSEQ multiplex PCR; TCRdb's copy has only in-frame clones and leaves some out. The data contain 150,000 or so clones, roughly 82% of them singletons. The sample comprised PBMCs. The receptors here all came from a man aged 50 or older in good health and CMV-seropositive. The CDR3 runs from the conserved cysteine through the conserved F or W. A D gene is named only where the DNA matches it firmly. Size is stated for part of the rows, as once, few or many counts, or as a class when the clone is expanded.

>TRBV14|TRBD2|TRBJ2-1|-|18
TGTGCCAGCATCACTAGGGGACTAGCGGGAGGAGGGTGGGGTGAGCAGTTCTTC
CASITRGLAGGGWGEQFF
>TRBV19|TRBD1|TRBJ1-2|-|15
TGTGCCAGTAGTCCCTCAAGGGACAGTAACTATGGCTACACCTTC
CASSPSRDSNYGYTF
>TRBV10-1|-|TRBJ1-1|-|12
TGCGCCAGCAGCGATTCGACAGGAGAAGCTTTCTTT
CASSDSTGEAFF
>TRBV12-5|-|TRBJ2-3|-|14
TGTGCTAGTGGTCTACAGGGCCCCGGGGATACGCAGTATTTT
CASGLQGPGDTQYF
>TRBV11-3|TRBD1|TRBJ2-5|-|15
TGTGCCAGCAGCCCGGGACAGGGGGTAATAGAGACCCAGTACTTC
CASSPGQGVIETQYF
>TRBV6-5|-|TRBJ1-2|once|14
TGTGCCAGCAGTTACTCCAGGGGAAGCTATGGCTACACCTTC
CASSYSRGSYGYTF
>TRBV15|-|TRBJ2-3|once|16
TGTGCCACCAGCAGTTACCTCCCGGGGGGCACAGATACGCAGTATTTT
CATSSYLPGGTDTQYF
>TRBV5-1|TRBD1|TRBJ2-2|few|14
TGCGCCAGCAGCTTGACAGGGGGCACCGGGGAGCTGTTTTTT
CASSLTGGTGELFF
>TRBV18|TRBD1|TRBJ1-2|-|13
TGTGCCAGCTCATCCGACAGGGACTATGGCTACACCTTC
CASSSDRDYGYTF
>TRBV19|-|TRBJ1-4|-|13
TGTGCCAGTAGTATAAGCAGGGATGAAAAACTGTTTTTT
CASSISRDEKLFF
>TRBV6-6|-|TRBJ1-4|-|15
TGTGCCAGCAGTCCAGCGCGGTCGAATAATGAAAAACTGTTTTTT
CASSPARSNNEKLFF
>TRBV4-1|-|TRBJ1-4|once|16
TGCGCCAGCAGCCAAGTGCAGGGCTGGGGAAATGAAAAACTGTTTTTT
CASSQVQGWGNEKLFF
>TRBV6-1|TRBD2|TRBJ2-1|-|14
TGTGCCAGCAGTGGGACTAGCGTATACAATGAGCAGTTCTTC
CASSGTSVYNEQFF
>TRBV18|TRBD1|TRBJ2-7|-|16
TGTGCCAGCTCACCAAGCACAGGGGGCCTCTCCCACGAGCAGTACTTC
CASSPSTGGLSHEQYF
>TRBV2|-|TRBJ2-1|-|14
TGTGCCAGCAGTTTGGCTAGCGAACCGAATGAGCAGTTCTTC
CASSLASEPNEQFF
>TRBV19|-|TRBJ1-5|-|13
TGTGCCAGTAGTATAGCAGGGAATCAGCCCCAGCATTTT
CASSIAGNQPQHF
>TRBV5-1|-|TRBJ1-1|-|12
TGCGCCAGCAGGAGCGCCGACACTGAAGCTTTCTTT
CASRSADTEAFF
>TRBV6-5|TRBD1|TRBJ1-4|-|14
TGTGCCAGCAGTTCAGGGGGAACTAATGAAAAACTGTTTTTT
CASSSGGTNEKLFF
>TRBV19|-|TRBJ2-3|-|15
TGTGCCAGTAGTATAAGAGGCAGAAGCAGTGATACGCAGTATTTT
CASSIRGRSSDTQYF
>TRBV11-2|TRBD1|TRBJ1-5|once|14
TGTGCCAGCAGCCCAGACAGGGGATTCCGACCCCAGCATTTT
CASSPDRGFRPQHF
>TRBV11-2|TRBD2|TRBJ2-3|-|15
TGTGCCAGCAGCTCCCGACTAGCGGATGCAGATACGCAGTATTTT
CASSSRLADADTQYF
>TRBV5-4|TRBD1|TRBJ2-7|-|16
TGTGCCAGCACCGAAACCCCCGGGACAGGGGGCGGCGAGCAGTACTTC
CASTETPGTGGGEQYF
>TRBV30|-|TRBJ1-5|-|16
TGTGCCTGGAGTGTACTAGCAGGGACGGGCAATCAGCCCCAGCATTTT
CAWSVLAGTGNQPQHF
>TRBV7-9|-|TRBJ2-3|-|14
TGTGCCAGCAGCTTAGCGAGGAGCACAGATACGCAGTATTTT
CASSLARSTDTQYF
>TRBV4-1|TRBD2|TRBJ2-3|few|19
TGCGCCAGCAGCCAAGATGCGAGTGGGACTAGCGGGATCACAGATACGCAGTATTTT
CASSQDASGTSGITDTQYF
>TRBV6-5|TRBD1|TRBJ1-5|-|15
TGTGCCAGCAGCTTGGACAGGTACAGCAATCAGCCCCAGCATTTT
CASSLDRYSNQPQHF
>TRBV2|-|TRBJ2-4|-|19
TGTGCCAGCAGTGAGGAGGAGAGGGACTCCAATGGGTCCAAAAACATTCAGTACTTC
CASSEEERDSNGSKNIQYF
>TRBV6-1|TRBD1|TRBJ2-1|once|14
TGTGCCAGCAGTGTAAGTCAGGGGGCCGATGAGCAGTTCTTC
CASSVSQGADEQFF
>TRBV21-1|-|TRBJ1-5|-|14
TGTGCCAGCCATGCGGGACAGCTTTATCAGCCCCAGCATTTT
CASHAGQLYQPQHF
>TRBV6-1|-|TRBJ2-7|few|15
TGTGCCAGCAGGGTACGACAGGCCCTAGGTTCCGAGCAGTACTTC
CASRVRQALGSEQYF
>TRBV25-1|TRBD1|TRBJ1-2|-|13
TGTGCCAGCAGTCGGACAGGGGCCTATGGCTACACCTTC
CASSRTGAYGYTF
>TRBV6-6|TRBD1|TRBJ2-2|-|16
TGTGCCAGCAGTCGCCGGGACAGGGGGAACACCGGGGAGCTGTTTTTT
CASSRRDRGNTGELFF
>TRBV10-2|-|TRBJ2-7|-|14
TGCGCCAGCAGTGAGAACACCTACAGCTACGAGCAGTACTTC
CASSENTYSYEQYF
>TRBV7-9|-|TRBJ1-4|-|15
TGTGCCAGCAGCCCGCTTCACCGACAGGATGAAAAACTGTTTTTT
CASSPLHRQDEKLFF
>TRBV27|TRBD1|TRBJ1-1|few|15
TGTGCCAGCAACCCTTTTGACAGGGGGCACACTGAAGCTTTCTTT
CASNPFDRGHTEAFF
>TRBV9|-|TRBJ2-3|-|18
TGTGCCAGCAGCGTATACCCACTTTTGGCGGGGAGCACAGATACGCAGTATTTT
CASSVYPLLAGSTDTQYF
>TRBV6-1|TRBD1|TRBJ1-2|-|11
TGTGCCAGCAGTTCGACAGGGGGCTACACCTTC
CASSSTGGYTF
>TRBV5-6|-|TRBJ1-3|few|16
TGTGCCAGCAGCCCTCGGGTGGGTCGGTTCGGAAACACCATATATTTT
CASSPRVGRFGNTIYF
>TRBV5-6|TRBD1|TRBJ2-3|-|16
TGTGCCAGCAGCTACCTACAGGGGTCCGACACAGATACGCAGTATTTT
CASSYLQGSDTDTQYF
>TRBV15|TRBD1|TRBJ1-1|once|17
TGTGCCACCAGCAGGAGGGACAGGGGGATTCTGAACACTGAAGCTTTCTTT
CATSRRDRGILNTEAFF
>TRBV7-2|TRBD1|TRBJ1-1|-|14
TGTGCCAGCAGCTTTGGACAGGTGAACACTGAAGCTTTCTTT
CASSFGQVNTEAFF
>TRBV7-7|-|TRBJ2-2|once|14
TGTGCCAGCAGCTTAGGCGCGAACACCGGGGAGCTGTTTTTT
CASSLGANTGELFF
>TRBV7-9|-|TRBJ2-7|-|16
TGTGCCAGCAGCCCACCCAGGGGGGCCAGCTCCTACGAGCAGTACTTC
CASSPPRGASSYEQYF
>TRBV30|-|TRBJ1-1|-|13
TGTGCCTGGAGTGTACGGACAGAGCGTGAAGCTTTCTTT
CAWSVRTEREAFF
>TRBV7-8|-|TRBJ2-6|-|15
TGTGCCAGCAGCCCCCTGGGAGACGGGGCCAACGTCCTGACTTTC
CASSPLGDGANVLTF
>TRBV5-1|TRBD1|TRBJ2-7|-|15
TGCGCCAGCAGCAATTCGGGACAGGGGAACTACGAGCAGTACTTC
CASSNSGQGNYEQYF
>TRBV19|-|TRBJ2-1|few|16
TGTGCCAGTAGTATTCTTCAAGCGGGCTCCTACAATGAGCAGTTCTTC
CASSILQAGSYNEQFF
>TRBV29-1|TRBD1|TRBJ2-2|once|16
TGCAGCGTCAAGGTGGGGACAGGGGGACGCACCGGGGAGCTGTTTTTT
CSVKVGTGGRTGELFF
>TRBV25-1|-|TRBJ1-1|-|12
TGTGCCAGCAGTGATACAGGCAGGGAAGCTTTCTTT
CASSDTGREAFF
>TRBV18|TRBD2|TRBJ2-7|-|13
TGTGCCAGCTCTCCGGGGGGGGGATACGAGCAGTACTTC
CASSPGGGYEQYF
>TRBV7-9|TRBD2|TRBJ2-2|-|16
TGTGCCAGCAGCTTAACTAGCGGGTTTAACACCGGGGAGCTGTTTTTT
CASSLTSGFNTGELFF
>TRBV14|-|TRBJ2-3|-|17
TGTGCCAGCAGCCGTGGGAGGCCCCACCGAAGCACAGATACGCAGTATTTT
CASSRGRPHRSTDTQYF
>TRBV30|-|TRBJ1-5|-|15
TGTGCCTGGAGTGTACAACAGGGTAGCAATCAGCCCCAGCATTTT
CAWSVQQGSNQPQHF
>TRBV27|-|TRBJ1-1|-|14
TGTGCCAGCAGTGTGGGGGGAGGGAGTACTGAAGCTTTCTTT
CASSVGGGSTEAFF
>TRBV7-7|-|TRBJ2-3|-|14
TGTGCTAGCAGCTTAGGGCAGGACACAGATACGCAGTATTTT
CASSLGQDTDTQYF
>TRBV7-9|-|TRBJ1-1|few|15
TGTGCCAGCAGCTTAGTGGGAGGAGTGAACACTGAAGCTTTCTTT
CASSLVGGVNTEAFF
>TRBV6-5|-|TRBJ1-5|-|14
TGTGCCAGCAGTTATCACCAGGGTAGTCAGCCCCAGCATTTT
CASSYHQGSQPQHF